This T cell receptor (beta chain) emerged from a study of shared clonotypes between healthy human individuals. Study-wide findings and caveats: Some naive CD4 clonotypes, 4.5% to 5.5%, turned up in common across a few donors. Generation probability values for non-shared clonotypes were lower than those for clonotypes shared by all four donors.

Trimming at V came to 4 bases and at J to 1 base, leaving 10 bases not matched to a gene. CDR1 and CDR2 from the germline V gene are SGHDT and YYEEEE. The CDR3 totals 16 residues. Clones were read by immunoSEQ multiplex PCR, and TCRdb kept only the in-frame ones, dropping some. The sample lists around 940,000 clones, around 80% occurring once. A remark on this clone: Its specificity is not known.

Only Caucasian adults living in Nashville, Tennessee made up the donor group. The specimen sequenced was memory CD4+ T cells sorted from blood. Subset given: CD45RA-negative fraction. The receptor's source is a man younger than 30 in good health. The V gene is TRBV5-6, the J gene TRBJ2-7; TRBD2 matches at 8 bases. DNA of the CDR3: TGTGCCAGCAGCGGCGGGGGGCCATCGATTTCCTACGAGCAGTACTTC. It translates to CASSGGGPSISYEQYF. Full variable domain (missing parts from reference TRBV5-6 and TRBJ2-7): DAGVTQSPTHLIKTRGQQVTLRCSPKSGHDTVSWYQQALGQGPQFIFQYYEEEERQRGNFPDRFSGHQFPNYSSELNVNALLLGDSALYLCASSGGGPSISYEQYFGPGTRLTVT.